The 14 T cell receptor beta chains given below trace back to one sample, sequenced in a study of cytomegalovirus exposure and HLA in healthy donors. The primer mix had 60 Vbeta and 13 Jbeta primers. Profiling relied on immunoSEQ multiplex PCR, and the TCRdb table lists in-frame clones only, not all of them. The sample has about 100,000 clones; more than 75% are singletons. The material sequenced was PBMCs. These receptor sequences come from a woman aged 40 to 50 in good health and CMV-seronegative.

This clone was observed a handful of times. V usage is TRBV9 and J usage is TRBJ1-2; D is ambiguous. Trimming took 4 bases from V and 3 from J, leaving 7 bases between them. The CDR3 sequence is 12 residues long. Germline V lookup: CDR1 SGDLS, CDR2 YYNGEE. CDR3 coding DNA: TGTGCCAGCAGCCCTGCGGACTATGGCTACACCTTC. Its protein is CASSPADYGYTF.

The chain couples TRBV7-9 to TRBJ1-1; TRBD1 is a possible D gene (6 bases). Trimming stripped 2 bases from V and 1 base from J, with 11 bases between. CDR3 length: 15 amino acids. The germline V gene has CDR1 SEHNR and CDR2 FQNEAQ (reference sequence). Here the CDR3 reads CASSLTGHENTEAFF. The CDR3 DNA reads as TGTGCCAGCAGCTTAACGGGACACGAGAACACTGAAGCTTTCTTT.

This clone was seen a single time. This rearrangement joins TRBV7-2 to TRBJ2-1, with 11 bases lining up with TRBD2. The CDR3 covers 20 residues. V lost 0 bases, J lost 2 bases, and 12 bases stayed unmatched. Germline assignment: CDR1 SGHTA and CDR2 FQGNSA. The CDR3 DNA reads TGTGCCAGCAGCTTAGCTGGCGGAGGTAGCGGGAGGGCCGCCTACAATGAGCAGTTCTTC. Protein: CASSLAGGGSGRAAYNEQFF.

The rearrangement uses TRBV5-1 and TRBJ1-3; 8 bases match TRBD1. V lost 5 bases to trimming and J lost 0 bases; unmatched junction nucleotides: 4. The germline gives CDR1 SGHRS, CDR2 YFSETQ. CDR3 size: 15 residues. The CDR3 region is CASRPGTGSGNTIYF. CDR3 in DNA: TGCGCCAGCAGGCCCGGGACAGGCTCTGGAAACACCATATATTTT. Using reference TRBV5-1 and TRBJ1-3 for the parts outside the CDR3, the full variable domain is KAGVTQTPRYLIKTRGQQVTLSCSPISGHRSVSWYQQTPGQGLQFLFEYFSETQRNKGNFPGRFSGRQFSNSRSEMNVSTLELGDSALYLCASRPGTGSGNTIYFGEGSWLTVV.

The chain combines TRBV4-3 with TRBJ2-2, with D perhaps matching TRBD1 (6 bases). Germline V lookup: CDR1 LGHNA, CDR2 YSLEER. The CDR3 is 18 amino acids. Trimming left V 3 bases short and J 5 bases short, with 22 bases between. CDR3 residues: CASSQGSDRMGLTGELFF. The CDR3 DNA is TGCGCCAGCAGCCAGGGGTCTGACAGGATGGGCCTAACCGGGGAGCTGTTTTTT.

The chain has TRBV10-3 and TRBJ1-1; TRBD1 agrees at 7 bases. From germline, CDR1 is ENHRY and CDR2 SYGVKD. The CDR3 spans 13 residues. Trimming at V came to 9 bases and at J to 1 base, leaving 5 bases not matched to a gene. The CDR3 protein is CAIGGQKNTEAFF. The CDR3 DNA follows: TGTGCCATTGGGGGACAGAAGAACACTGAAGCTTTCTTT.

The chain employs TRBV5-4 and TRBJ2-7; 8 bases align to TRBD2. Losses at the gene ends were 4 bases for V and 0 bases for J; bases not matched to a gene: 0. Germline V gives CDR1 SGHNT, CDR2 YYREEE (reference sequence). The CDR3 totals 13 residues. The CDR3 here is CASSGTSSYEQYF. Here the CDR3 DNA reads TGTGCCAGCAGCGGGACTAGCTCCTACGAGCAGTACTTC.

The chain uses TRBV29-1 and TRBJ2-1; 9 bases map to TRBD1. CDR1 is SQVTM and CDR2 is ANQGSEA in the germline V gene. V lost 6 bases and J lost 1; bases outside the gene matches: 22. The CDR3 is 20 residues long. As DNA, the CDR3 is TGCAGCGTGAGTTCCCTCCTAAAGCAACAGGGGGCGGGGTCCTACAATGAGCAGTTCTTC. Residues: CSVSSLLKQQGAGSYNEQFF.

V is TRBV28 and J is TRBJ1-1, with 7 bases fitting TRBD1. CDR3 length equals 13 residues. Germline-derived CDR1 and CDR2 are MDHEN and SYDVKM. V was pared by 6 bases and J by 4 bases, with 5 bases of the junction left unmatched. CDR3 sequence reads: CASSSGGGTEAFF. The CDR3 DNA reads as TGTGCCAGCAGCTCAGGGGGAGGCACTGAAGCTTTCTTT.

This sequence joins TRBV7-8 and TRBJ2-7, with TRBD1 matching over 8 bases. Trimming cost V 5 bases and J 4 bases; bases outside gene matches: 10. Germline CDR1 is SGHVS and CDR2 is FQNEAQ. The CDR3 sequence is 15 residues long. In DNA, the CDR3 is TGTGCCAGCAGCCCGAAGAGGCAGGGGGCTTACGAGCAGTACTTC. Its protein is CASSPKRQGAYEQYF.

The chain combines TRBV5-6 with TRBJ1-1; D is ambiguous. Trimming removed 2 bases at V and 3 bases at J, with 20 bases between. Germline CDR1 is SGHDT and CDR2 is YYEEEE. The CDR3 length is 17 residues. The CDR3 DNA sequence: TGTGCCAGCAGCTTTTTTCTGGGGAGCGGTAGGGACACTGAAGCTTTCTTT. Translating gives CASSFFLGSGRDTEAFF.

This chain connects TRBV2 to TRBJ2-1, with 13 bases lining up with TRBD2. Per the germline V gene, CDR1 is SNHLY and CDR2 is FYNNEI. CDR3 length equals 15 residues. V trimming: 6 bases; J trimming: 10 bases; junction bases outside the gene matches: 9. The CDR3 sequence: CASRQLAGGEGEQFF. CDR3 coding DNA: TGTGCCAGCAGGCAACTAGCGGGAGGGGAGGGCGAGCAGTTCTTC.

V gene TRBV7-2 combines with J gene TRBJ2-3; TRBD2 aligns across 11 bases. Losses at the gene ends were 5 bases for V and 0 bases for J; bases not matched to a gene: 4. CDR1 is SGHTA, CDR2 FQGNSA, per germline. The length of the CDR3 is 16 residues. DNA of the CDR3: TGTGCCAGCAGCCCAACTAGCGGGGGCAGCACAGATACGCAGTATTTT. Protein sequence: CASSPTSGGSTDTQYF. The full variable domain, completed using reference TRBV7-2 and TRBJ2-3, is GAGVSQSPSNKVTEKGKDVELRCDPISGHTALYWYRQSLGQGLEFLIYFQGNSAPDKSGLPSDRFSAERTGGSVSTLTIQRTQQEDSAVYLCASSPTSGGSTDTQYFGPGTRLTVL.

CDR3 region: CASSSPSGSNWNEQFF. The CDR3 DNA reads as TGTGCCAGCAGCTCTCCGAGCGGGAGTAATTGGAATGAGCAGTTCTTC. This chain joins TRBV28 and TRBJ2-1, with 8 positions matching TRBD2. Germline V CDR1 and CDR2: MDHEN, SYDVKM. CDR3 size: 16 residues. The V gene end was trimmed by 6 bases and the J gene end by 7 bases; junction bases not matched to a gene: 14.